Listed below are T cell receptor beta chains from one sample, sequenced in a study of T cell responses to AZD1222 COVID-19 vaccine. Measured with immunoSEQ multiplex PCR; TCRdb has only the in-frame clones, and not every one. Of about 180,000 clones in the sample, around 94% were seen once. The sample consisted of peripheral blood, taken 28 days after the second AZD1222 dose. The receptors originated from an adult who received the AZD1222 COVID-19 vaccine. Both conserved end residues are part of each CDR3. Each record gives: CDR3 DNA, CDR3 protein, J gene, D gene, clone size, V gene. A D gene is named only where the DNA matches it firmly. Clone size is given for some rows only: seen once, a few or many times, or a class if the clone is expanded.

cdr3_nt: TGTGCCACCACCTATTCGCTAAGACATACGAACACTGAAGCTTTCTTT; cdr3_aa: CATTYSLRHTNTEAFF; j_call: TRBJ1-1; d_call: NA; clone_size: NA; v_call: TRBV15
cdr3_nt: TGTGCCACCAGCACGAACGGCGATTTGACAGATACGCAGTATTTT; cdr3_aa: CATSTNGDLTDTQYF; j_call: TRBJ2-3; d_call: NA; clone_size: once; v_call: TRBV15
cdr3_nt: TGTGCCAGCAGTCCATTGGGGGCCACTGAAGCTTTCTTT; cdr3_aa: CASSPLGATEAFF; j_call: TRBJ1-1; d_call: NA; clone_size: NA; v_call: TRBV7-7
cdr3_nt: TGTGCCAGCAGTTACTCGGAGAGCGGGGGTCGGGAGACCCAGTACTTC; cdr3_aa: CASSYSESGGRETQYF; j_call: TRBJ2-5; d_call: TRBD2; clone_size: NA; v_call: TRBV6-5
cdr3_nt: TGTGCCAGCACCCTCGACAGGGGCTATGGCTACACCTTC; cdr3_aa: CASTLDRGYGYTF; j_call: TRBJ1-2; d_call: TRBD1; clone_size: NA; v_call: TRBV6-5
cdr3_nt: TGTGCCAGTAGCTCCGGACCTACAACCAACTACAATGAGCAGTTCTTC; cdr3_aa: CASSSGPTTNYNEQFF; j_call: TRBJ2-1; d_call: NA; clone_size: NA; v_call: TRBV19
cdr3_nt: TGCGCCAGCAGTACCGGGACTGGAGGGTATTCCGAGCAGTACTTC; cdr3_aa: CASSTGTGGYSEQYF; j_call: TRBJ2-7; d_call: NA; clone_size: NA; v_call: TRBV5-1
cdr3_nt: TGTGCCAGCAGCTTAAAACTAGCGGGGGGGCTGGATACGCAGTATTTT; cdr3_aa: CASSLKLAGGLDTQYF; j_call: TRBJ2-3; d_call: TRBD2; clone_size: few; v_call: TRBV7-3
cdr3_nt: TGTGCCAGCAGTGACCCGGTAACTAACTATGGCTACACCTTC; cdr3_aa: CASSDPVTNYGYTF; j_call: TRBJ1-2; d_call: NA; clone_size: NA; v_call: TRBV6-1
cdr3_nt: TGTGCCAGTAGTATACAGGCAGGGGAAGGTTCACCCCTCCACTTT; cdr3_aa: CASSIQAGEGSPLHF; j_call: TRBJ1-6; d_call: NA; clone_size: few; v_call: TRBV19
cdr3_nt: TGTGCCAGCAGCGTAGCTCTCTCGAGTGAAAAACTGTTTTTT; cdr3_aa: CASSVALSSEKLFF; j_call: TRBJ1-4; d_call: NA; clone_size: NA; v_call: TRBV9
cdr3_nt: TGCAGCGTTGAAAAACTGGATGGCTACACCTTC; cdr3_aa: CSVEKLDGYTF; j_call: TRBJ1-2; d_call: NA; clone_size: NA; v_call: TRBV29-1
cdr3_nt: TGTGCCAGCAGTGAAGTAGGGGGATGGACTGAAGCTTTCTTT; cdr3_aa: CASSEVGGWTEAFF; j_call: TRBJ1-1; d_call: NA; clone_size: NA; v_call: TRBV6-1
cdr3_nt: TGTGCCACCAGCCCCAGGGGAAACACTGAAGCTTTCTTT; cdr3_aa: CATSPRGNTEAFF; j_call: TRBJ1-1; d_call: NA; clone_size: NA; v_call: TRBV15
cdr3_nt: TGTGCCAGCAGTGACCGGAGGGCCTCGAACACCGGGGAGCTGTTTTTT; cdr3_aa: CASSDRRASNTGELFF; j_call: TRBJ2-2; d_call: NA; clone_size: NA; v_call: TRBV6-1
cdr3_nt: TGCGCCAGCAGTGAGGCCGGGACAGGGTACGAGCAGTACTTC; cdr3_aa: CASSEAGTGYEQYF; j_call: TRBJ2-7; d_call: TRBD1; clone_size: NA; v_call: TRBV10-1
cdr3_nt: TGCGCCAGCAGCTCTGGACAGGGGAATCAGCCCCAGCATTTT; cdr3_aa: CASSSGQGNQPQHF; j_call: TRBJ1-5; d_call: TRBD1; clone_size: NA; v_call: TRBV5-1
cdr3_nt: TGTGCCAGCAGCTTAGAGGGGTACCGGAACACTGAAGCTTTCTTT; cdr3_aa: CASSLEGYRNTEAFF; j_call: TRBJ1-1; d_call: NA; clone_size: once; v_call: TRBV7-9
cdr3_nt: TGTGCCAGCAGCCAGGGGCTGGGACAGGGAACCTACGAGCAGTACTTC; cdr3_aa: CASSQGLGQGTYEQYF; j_call: TRBJ2-7; d_call: TRBD1; clone_size: once; v_call: TRBV4-2
cdr3_nt: TGCGCCAGCAGCTTGGCGGGCAGGGAGGGTGAAAAACTGTTTTTT; cdr3_aa: CASSLAGREGEKLFF; j_call: TRBJ1-4; d_call: NA; clone_size: NA; v_call: TRBV5-1
cdr3_nt: TGTGCCAGCTCACCCGGGACAGACTACGAGCAGTACTTC; cdr3_aa: CASSPGTDYEQYF; j_call: TRBJ2-7; d_call: TRBD1; clone_size: NA; v_call: TRBV18
cdr3_nt: TGTGCCAGCAGTTACACGACGGGACTTAACACCGGGGAGCTGTTTTTT; cdr3_aa: CASSYTTGLNTGELFF; j_call: TRBJ2-2; d_call: NA; clone_size: NA; v_call: TRBV6-5
cdr3_nt: TGTGCCAGCAGCGCCGGGACATACTACGAGCAGTACTTC; cdr3_aa: CASSAGTYYEQYF; j_call: TRBJ2-7; d_call: NA; clone_size: NA; v_call: TRBV6-2/TRBV6-3
cdr3_nt: TGTGCCAGCAGCTATGGACAGGACGGAAACACCATATATTTT; cdr3_aa: CASSYGQDGNTIYF; j_call: TRBJ1-3; d_call: TRBD1; clone_size: NA; v_call: TRBV3-1/TRBV3-2
cdr3_nt: TGTGCCAGCACCGAGGCAGGGCGAAGGGCCTACGAGCAGTACTTC; cdr3_aa: CASTEAGRRAYEQYF; j_call: TRBJ2-7; d_call: NA; clone_size: NA; v_call: TRBV6-5
cdr3_nt: TGTGCCAGCAGCTTGGAGGGGACTCTTCCTAACTATGGCTACACCTTC; cdr3_aa: CASSLEGTLPNYGYTF; j_call: TRBJ1-2; d_call: NA; clone_size: NA; v_call: TRBV13
cdr3_nt: TGTGCCAGCAAACTGGTGGGGGGACTGGGTGGCTACACCTTC; cdr3_aa: CASKLVGGLGGYTF; j_call: TRBJ1-2; d_call: NA; clone_size: NA; v_call: TRBV2
cdr3_nt: TGTGCCAGCAGCCAGGAGGGTTGGCGATACTCTGGAAACACCATATATTTT; cdr3_aa: CASSQEGWRYSGNTIYF; j_call: TRBJ1-3; d_call: NA; clone_size: NA; v_call: TRBV3-1/TRBV3-2
cdr3_nt: TGTGCCAGCAGTTTCGGCGGACCATCGGCCACAGATACGCAGTATTTT; cdr3_aa: CASSFGGPSATDTQYF; j_call: TRBJ2-3; d_call: NA; clone_size: once; v_call: TRBV27
cdr3_nt: TGTGCCAGCAGTTTGGACAGGGGCTATGGCTACACCTTC; cdr3_aa: CASSLDRGYGYTF; j_call: TRBJ1-2; d_call: TRBD1; clone_size: NA; v_call: TRBV6-2/TRBV6-3
cdr3_nt: TGTGCCAGCAGCGAGACTAGCGACTACGAGCAGTACTTC; cdr3_aa: CASSETSDYEQYF; j_call: TRBJ2-7; d_call: TRBD2; clone_size: NA; v_call: TRBV7-2
cdr3_nt: TGTGCCAGCAGCTTCGGACGGAACTATGGCTACACCTTC; cdr3_aa: CASSFGRNYGYTF; j_call: TRBJ1-2; d_call: NA; clone_size: NA; v_call: TRBV7-9
cdr3_nt: TGTGCCAGCAGCTTGGGTTGGACAGACAATGAGCAGTTCTTC; cdr3_aa: CASSLGWTDNEQFF; j_call: TRBJ2-1; d_call: NA; clone_size: NA; v_call: TRBV11-3
cdr3_nt: TGTGCCAGCAGCCAAGTTGTCCTACAACAAGAGACCCAGTACTTC; cdr3_aa: CASSQVVLQQETQYF; j_call: TRBJ2-5; d_call: NA; clone_size: NA; v_call: TRBV3-1/TRBV3-2
cdr3_nt: TGTGCCAGCAGCGTGGACAGGGGTGGCTACACCTTC; cdr3_aa: CASSVDRGGYTF; j_call: TRBJ1-2; d_call: TRBD1; clone_size: NA; v_call: TRBV5-6
cdr3_nt: TGTGCCAGCAGCTCAAGATCGGGACTTTCAGCTAACTATGGCTACACCTTC; cdr3_aa: CASSSRSGLSANYGYTF; j_call: TRBJ1-2; d_call: NA; clone_size: NA; v_call: TRBV9
cdr3_nt: TGTGCCAGTACGGGGCTAGCGGCAAACACCGGGGAGCTGTTTTTT; cdr3_aa: CASTGLAANTGELFF; j_call: TRBJ2-2; d_call: TRBD2; clone_size: NA; v_call: TRBV19
cdr3_nt: TGTGCCAGCAGCGTAGGCCGGTTCCTGGACTATGGCTACACCTTC; cdr3_aa: CASSVGRFLDYGYTF; j_call: TRBJ1-2; d_call: NA; clone_size: NA; v_call: TRBV9
cdr3_nt: TGCAGCGTTGAAGCTCTTGGATACGAGCAGTACTTC; cdr3_aa: CSVEALGYEQYF; j_call: TRBJ2-7; d_call: NA; clone_size: NA; v_call: TRBV29-1
cdr3_nt: TGTGCCACCAGTCCGGGTTATAATAACTACAATGAGCAGTTCTTC; cdr3_aa: CATSPGYNNYNEQFF; j_call: TRBJ2-1; d_call: NA; clone_size: NA; v_call: TRBV15
cdr3_nt: TGTGCCAGCAGCTTAGACCAGGGATACTACACCTTC; cdr3_aa: CASSLDQGYYTF; j_call: TRBJ1-2; d_call: NA; clone_size: few; v_call: TRBV11-3
cdr3_nt: TGCAGCGTTGAAGTAGTGGGCCAAGGGGGCGATACCTACGAGCAGTACTTC; cdr3_aa: CSVEVVGQGGDTYEQYF; j_call: TRBJ2-7; d_call: TRBD1; clone_size: once; v_call: TRBV29-1
cdr3_nt: TGTGCCAGCAGTGGGGGGCCCGGGCGAGGCTACACCTTC; cdr3_aa: CASSGGPGRGYTF; j_call: TRBJ1-2; d_call: NA; clone_size: NA; v_call: TRBV2
cdr3_nt: TGTGCCAGCAGCCCGGGACTGGGAAAAGCTTTCTTT; cdr3_aa: CASSPGLGKAFF; j_call: TRBJ1-1; d_call: NA; clone_size: NA; v_call: TRBV7-8
cdr3_nt: TGTGCCAGCATAACTTTAGCGGGAGAAGTGGGCGAGCAGTACTTC; cdr3_aa: CASITLAGEVGEQYF; j_call: TRBJ2-7; d_call: TRBD2; clone_size: NA; v_call: TRBV9
cdr3_nt: TGTGCCAGTAGTTCGCAGGGACTAGAGTACGAGCAGTACTTC; cdr3_aa: CASSSQGLEYEQYF; j_call: TRBJ2-7; d_call: TRBD2; clone_size: NA; v_call: TRBV19
cdr3_nt: TGTGCCAGCAGTTCTCCTCGGGGGGATGGCGCAGATACGCAGTATTTT; cdr3_aa: CASSSPRGDGADTQYF; j_call: TRBJ2-3; d_call: TRBD2; clone_size: NA; v_call: TRBV28
cdr3_nt: TGTGCCAGCAGCGGGCAGGGTTACGAGCAGTACTTC; cdr3_aa: CASSGQGYEQYF; j_call: TRBJ2-7; d_call: NA; clone_size: NA; v_call: TRBV9